These T cell receptor beta chains were read from a single sample in a study of T cell responses to AZD1222 COVID-19 vaccine. Here immunoSEQ multiplex PCR was the method, and the copy in TCRdb shows in-frame clones only, minus some. Here the sample spans about 100,000 clones, roughly nine tenths being singletons. Sequencing used peripheral blood, obtained on day 0 of AZD1222 vaccination. Receptors were obtained from an adult in good health. CDR3s include the opening cysteine and the closing phenylalanine or tryptophan. Each record gives: J gene, clone size, D gene, V gene, CDR3 DNA, CDR3 protein. D genes are given only for firm matches. Size is stated for part of the rows, as once, few or many counts, or as a class when the clone is expanded.

j_call: TRBJ2-1
clone_size: NA
d_call: NA
v_call: TRBV29-1
cdr3_nt: TGCAGCGCTGGGGGGGGGCAGTACAATGAGCAGTTCTTC
cdr3_aa: CSAGGGQYNEQFF

j_call: TRBJ1-4
clone_size: few
d_call: TRBD1
v_call: TRBV23-1
cdr3_nt: TGCGCCAGCCCCGACAGGGTCAACAGCCCAACTAATGAAAAACTGTTTTTT
cdr3_aa: CASPDRVNSPTNEKLFF

j_call: TRBJ1-2
clone_size: NA
d_call: NA
v_call: TRBV6-1
cdr3_nt: TGTGCCAGCAGTGACCCACGACCCTCAAGGTATGGCTACACCTTC
cdr3_aa: CASSDPRPSRYGYTF

j_call: TRBJ2-7
clone_size: once
d_call: NA
v_call: TRBV10-3
cdr3_nt: TGTGCCATCAGTGAGTCTGCGGGTTACGAGCAGTACTTC
cdr3_aa: CAISESAGYEQYF

j_call: TRBJ1-5
clone_size: NA
d_call: TRBD1
v_call: TRBV6-6
cdr3_nt: TGTGCCAGCAGTCTACCCCGGGACAGGGGTCTTTATAGCAATCAGCCCCAGCATTTT
cdr3_aa: CASSLPRDRGLYSNQPQHF

j_call: TRBJ2-5
clone_size: NA
d_call: NA
v_call: TRBV29-1
cdr3_nt: TGCAGCGTTGTGCGGGACCTTTACGAGACCCAGTACTTC
cdr3_aa: CSVVRDLYETQYF

j_call: TRBJ2-3
clone_size: NA
d_call: NA
v_call: TRBV7-3
cdr3_nt: TGTGCCAGCAGCTTGGGACTGGAATCAGATACGCAGTATTTT
cdr3_aa: CASSLGLESDTQYF

j_call: TRBJ1-2
clone_size: NA
d_call: TRBD1
v_call: TRBV5-1
cdr3_nt: TGCGCCAGCAGCGGATACAGGGGTCTTTACGGCTACACCTTC
cdr3_aa: CASSGYRGLYGYTF

j_call: TRBJ2-7
clone_size: NA
d_call: NA
v_call: TRBV2
cdr3_nt: TGTGCCAGCATGGCTAACCCAACCCGACATAATATTCGCTCTCGAAACGAGCAGTACTTC
cdr3_aa: CASMANPTRHNIRSRNEQYF

j_call: TRBJ1-2
clone_size: NA
d_call: TRBD1
v_call: TRBV3-1/TRBV3-2
cdr3_nt: TGTGCCAGCAGCCTTCAGGGGGCCGGAGGCTACACCTTC
cdr3_aa: CASSLQGAGGYTF

j_call: TRBJ2-1
clone_size: many
d_call: TRBD2
v_call: TRBV2
cdr3_nt: TGTGCCAGCAGTTATAGCGGGGGGGCAGAAAATGAGCAGTTCTTC
cdr3_aa: CASSYSGGAENEQFF

j_call: TRBJ1-5
clone_size: NA
d_call: NA
v_call: TRBV28
cdr3_nt: TGTGCCAGCAGCCAAACAGGGTTTCAGCCCCAGCATTTT
cdr3_aa: CASSQTGFQPQHF

j_call: TRBJ1-2
clone_size: NA
d_call: NA
v_call: TRBV6-5
cdr3_nt: TGTGCCAGCAGTTACTCGGGGGGGACTAACTATGGCTACACCTTC
cdr3_aa: CASSYSGGTNYGYTF

j_call: TRBJ1-1
clone_size: NA
d_call: NA
v_call: TRBV18
cdr3_nt: TGTGCCAGCTCACCTCAGGAGGGATCCACTGAAGCTTTCTTT
cdr3_aa: CASSPQEGSTEAFF

j_call: TRBJ2-1
clone_size: NA
d_call: NA
v_call: TRBV5-8
cdr3_nt: TGTGCCAGCAGCTTGGGACCGTCCTACAATGAGCAGTTCTTC
cdr3_aa: CASSLGPSYNEQFF

j_call: TRBJ2-3
clone_size: NA
d_call: NA
v_call: TRBV5-8
cdr3_nt: TGTGCCAGCAGCTTATCCAGGGATGAAACAGATACGCAGTATTTT
cdr3_aa: CASSLSRDETDTQYF

j_call: TRBJ2-7
clone_size: NA
d_call: NA
v_call: TRBV5-1
cdr3_nt: TGCGCCAGCAGCTTGGGCGGGATCGAGCAGTACTTC
cdr3_aa: CASSLGGIEQYF

j_call: TRBJ2-1
clone_size: once
d_call: TRBD1
v_call: TRBV24-1
cdr3_nt: TGTGCCACCAGTGACACGACAGGGGGCACCTACAATGAGCAGTTCTTC
cdr3_aa: CATSDTTGGTYNEQFF

j_call: TRBJ2-7
clone_size: NA
d_call: TRBD2
v_call: TRBV28
cdr3_nt: TGTGCCAGTGTTCTAGCGGGAGGGCCTAGAGCTAACGAGCAGTACTTC
cdr3_aa: CASVLAGGPRANEQYF

j_call: TRBJ2-2
clone_size: NA
d_call: NA
v_call: TRBV27
cdr3_nt: TGTGCCAGCAGTTTAGTGGCAGCAGCAAACACCGGGGAGCTGTTTTTT
cdr3_aa: CASSLVAAANTGELFF

j_call: TRBJ1-2
clone_size: once
d_call: TRBD1
v_call: TRBV28
cdr3_nt: TGTGCCAGCAGTGGAAGGGGACAGGGGGCGCGTGGCTACACCTTC
cdr3_aa: CASSGRGQGARGYTF

j_call: TRBJ1-2
clone_size: NA
d_call: NA
v_call: TRBV28
cdr3_nt: TGTGCCAGCAGTTTATTCTCCGACAGTACCTCAAAGCGCTACACCTTC
cdr3_aa: CASSLFSDSTSKRYTF

j_call: TRBJ1-5
clone_size: NA
d_call: NA
v_call: TRBV6-5
cdr3_nt: TGTGCCAGCATGCGAGGAGGGGACAATCAGCCCCAGCATTTT
cdr3_aa: CASMRGGDNQPQHF

j_call: TRBJ1-2
clone_size: NA
d_call: TRBD1
v_call: TRBV28
cdr3_nt: TGTGCCATAGACAGGGGACTTAACTATGGCTACACCTTC
cdr3_aa: CAIDRGLNYGYTF

j_call: TRBJ2-1
clone_size: once
d_call: TRBD2
v_call: TRBV11-2
cdr3_nt: TGTGCCAGCAGCTTATCACTAGCGTTCAATGAGCAGTTCTTC
cdr3_aa: CASSLSLAFNEQFF

j_call: TRBJ1-2
clone_size: NA
d_call: NA
v_call: TRBV10-3
cdr3_nt: TGTGCCATCAGTTGGGAGGGAGGCTACACCTTC
cdr3_aa: CAISWEGGYTF

j_call: TRBJ1-2
clone_size: NA
d_call: TRBD1
v_call: TRBV10-3
cdr3_nt: TGTGCCGGGCACGGGACAGGGGCTGAGGGTTACACCTTC
cdr3_aa: CAGHGTGAEGYTF

j_call: TRBJ1-5
clone_size: NA
d_call: NA
v_call: TRBV11-2
cdr3_nt: TGTGCCAGCAGCGCCGGGTTGGGTCCGGAGCCCCAGCATTTT
cdr3_aa: CASSAGLGPEPQHF

j_call: TRBJ1-1
clone_size: few
d_call: NA
v_call: TRBV7-9
cdr3_nt: TGTGCCAGCAGCCCTTGGAGCCGGACTGAAGCTTTCTTT
cdr3_aa: CASSPWSRTEAFF

j_call: TRBJ2-1
clone_size: NA
d_call: NA
v_call: TRBV11-2
cdr3_nt: TGTGCCAGCAGCTTAGATCAGACAGTCAAGCAGTTCTTC
cdr3_aa: CASSLDQTVKQFF

j_call: TRBJ2-2
clone_size: NA
d_call: TRBD2
v_call: TRBV6-6
cdr3_nt: TGTGCCAGCAGTTACCCATTAGCGGGAGGGGCCGGGGAGCTGTTTTTT
cdr3_aa: CASSYPLAGGAGELFF

j_call: TRBJ1-1
clone_size: few
d_call: NA
v_call: TRBV6-5
cdr3_nt: TGTGCCAGCAGTCCCATTTCCGGGGCGAACACTGAAGCTTTCTTT
cdr3_aa: CASSPISGANTEAFF

j_call: TRBJ1-1
clone_size: NA
d_call: NA
v_call: TRBV5-1
cdr3_nt: TGCGCCAGCAGCTTGGGCGACGGAAACGCTGGGGCTTTCTTT
cdr3_aa: CASSLGDGNAGAFF

j_call: TRBJ2-3
clone_size: once
d_call: NA
v_call: TRBV19
cdr3_nt: TGTGCCAGTAGTCCCACGTACGGAGATACGCAGTATTTT
cdr3_aa: CASSPTYGDTQYF

j_call: TRBJ1-4
clone_size: NA
d_call: NA
v_call: TRBV10-3
cdr3_nt: TGTGCCATCTCGGGACAACTCGGCGAAAAACTGTTTTTT
cdr3_aa: CAISGQLGEKLFF

j_call: TRBJ2-7
clone_size: once
d_call: NA
v_call: TRBV18
cdr3_nt: TGTGCCAGCTCACCAAGGGGGGGCCTCTCCTACGAGCAGTACTTC
cdr3_aa: CASSPRGGLSYEQYF

j_call: TRBJ1-1
clone_size: NA
d_call: TRBD1
v_call: TRBV18
cdr3_nt: TGTGCCAGCTCACCGGCCGGGACAGTTGACACTGAAGCTTTCTTT
cdr3_aa: CASSPAGTVDTEAFF

j_call: TRBJ2-5
clone_size: NA
d_call: NA
v_call: TRBV5-8
cdr3_nt: TGTGCCAGCAGCCTGGGTTTAATACAGTACTTC
cdr3_aa: CASSLGLIQYF

j_call: TRBJ1-6
clone_size: NA
d_call: NA
v_call: TRBV19
cdr3_nt: TGTGCCAGTAGTTCGTCCTTGGGGGCGTTTAATTCACCCCTCCACTTT
cdr3_aa: CASSSSLGAFNSPLHF

j_call: TRBJ1-6
clone_size: NA
d_call: NA
v_call: TRBV19
cdr3_nt: TGTGCCAGTAGCCCACGATTCCGGAATTCACCCCTCCACTTT
cdr3_aa: CASSPRFRNSPLHF

j_call: TRBJ2-7
clone_size: NA
d_call: NA
v_call: TRBV28
cdr3_nt: TGTGCCAGCAGTTTATTCGGGCAAGGTGGTGGGAACGAGCAGTACTTC
cdr3_aa: CASSLFGQGGGNEQYF

j_call: TRBJ2-2
clone_size: NA
d_call: NA
v_call: TRBV28
cdr3_nt: TGTGCCAGCACCACACAGGGGAGGACCGGGGAGCTGTTTTTT
cdr3_aa: CASTTQGRTGELFF

j_call: TRBJ2-5
clone_size: NA
d_call: NA
v_call: TRBV5-1
cdr3_nt: TGCGCCAGCAGCTCAGGACAGCAGGAAGAGACCCAGTACTTC
cdr3_aa: CASSSGQQEETQYF

j_call: TRBJ2-5
clone_size: NA
d_call: TRBD1
v_call: TRBV29-1
cdr3_nt: TGCAGCGTTGACGGGCCGGGACAGGGGGATGTCAGGGAGACCCAGTACTTC
cdr3_aa: CSVDGPGQGDVRETQYF

j_call: TRBJ1-2
clone_size: NA
d_call: TRBD1
v_call: TRBV19
cdr3_nt: TGTGCCAGTAGTATAAAGGACAGGGGGCACTACCCCTATGGCTACACCTTC
cdr3_aa: CASSIKDRGHYPYGYTF

j_call: TRBJ1-2
clone_size: NA
d_call: NA
v_call: TRBV29-1
cdr3_nt: TGCAGCGTTTCTAACAGGGCCGGTGGCTACACCTTC
cdr3_aa: CSVSNRAGGYTF

j_call: TRBJ2-3
clone_size: once
d_call: NA
v_call: TRBV7-8
cdr3_nt: TGTGCCAGCAGACCTAATCGGGGCTCCACAGATACGCAGTATTTT
cdr3_aa: CASRPNRGSTDTQYF

j_call: TRBJ2-5
clone_size: NA
d_call: TRBD2
v_call: TRBV5-4
cdr3_nt: TGTCCCAGCAGCAGAACCGGGGAGGGGGAGACCCAGTACTTC
cdr3_aa: CPSSRTGEGETQYF

j_call: TRBJ1-4
clone_size: NA
d_call: NA
v_call: TRBV30
cdr3_nt: TGTGCCTGGAGTGAACCCTCTGGAGAAAAACTGTTTTTT
cdr3_aa: CAWSEPSGEKLFF

j_call: TRBJ2-7
clone_size: NA
d_call: TRBD1
v_call: TRBV5-6
cdr3_nt: TGTGCCAGCAGCAATGACAGGGGTGGCTACGAGCAGTACTTC
cdr3_aa: CASSNDRGGYEQYF

j_call: TRBJ2-3
clone_size: NA
d_call: NA
v_call: TRBV27
cdr3_nt: TGTGCCAGCAGTTCTACCAGAACCTCCACAGATACGCAGTATTTT
cdr3_aa: CASSSTRTSTDTQYF

j_call: TRBJ1-2
clone_size: NA
d_call: NA
v_call: TRBV6-5
cdr3_nt: TGTGCCAGCGGGGGACAAGCTAACTATGGCTACACCTTC
cdr3_aa: CASGGQANYGYTF

j_call: TRBJ1-2
clone_size: NA
d_call: TRBD1
v_call: TRBV6-5
cdr3_nt: TGTGCCAGCAGTCGGACAGGGGGCCATGGCTACACCTTC
cdr3_aa: CASSRTGGHGYTF

j_call: TRBJ1-2
clone_size: NA
d_call: TRBD1
v_call: TRBV29-1
cdr3_nt: TGCAGCACCGACAGGGGTAACTATGGCTACACCTTC
cdr3_aa: CSTDRGNYGYTF

j_call: TRBJ2-6
clone_size: NA
d_call: NA
v_call: TRBV5-1
cdr3_nt: TGCGCCAGCAGCTTGGCGGAGTCCGGGGCCAACGTCCTGACTTTC
cdr3_aa: CASSLAESGANVLTF

j_call: TRBJ2-7
clone_size: NA
d_call: TRBD1
v_call: TRBV2
cdr3_nt: TGTGCCAGCAGTGAAGCGCGACAGGGACCCCCCTACGAGCAGTACTTC
cdr3_aa: CASSEARQGPPYEQYF

j_call: TRBJ2-7
clone_size: NA
d_call: NA
v_call: TRBV5-1
cdr3_nt: TGCGCCAGCAGCTTGAGAGTAGACTCCCTCGAGCAGTACTTC
cdr3_aa: CASSLRVDSLEQYF

j_call: TRBJ1-1
clone_size: few
d_call: NA
v_call: TRBV5-1
cdr3_nt: TGCGCCAGCAGCCAAAGCGCGGGGGGCATTACTGAAGCTTTCTTT
cdr3_aa: CASSQSAGGITEAFF

j_call: TRBJ1-6
clone_size: NA
d_call: NA
v_call: TRBV5-1
cdr3_nt: TGCGCCAGCAGCTTGGCCGGTCTCGGTTCACCCCTCCACTTT
cdr3_aa: CASSLAGLGSPLHF